A selection of T cell receptor beta chains follows, all from one sample in a study of lymphopenia after photon versus proton radiotherapy. The table came from immunoSEQ multiplex PCR; TCRdb's copy has only in-frame clones and leaves some out. The data show tens of thousands of clones, approximately 86% seen once. The sample consisted of peripheral blood, taken from a patient treated with photon-based radiotherapy. The receptors come from a man aged 40-50 years with gastric cancer. Both conserved end residues are part of each CDR3. Fields, in order: J gene, clone size, D gene, CDR3 length, V gene, CDR3 protein, CDR3 DNA. D genes are given only for firm matches. Part of the rows lack a size; the others show once, few, many or a class for expanded clones.

TRBJ1-5,-,-,15,TRBV9,CASSAAPEARQPQHF,TGTGCCAGCAGCGCGGCCCCAGAGGCACGTCAGCCCCAGCATTTT
TRBJ1-4,once,-,16,TRBV4-1,CASSPEAWAPTEKLFF,TGCGCCAGCAGCCCAGAGGCGTGGGCGCCCACCGAAAAACTGTTTTTT
TRBJ2-3,-,-,13,TRBV7-6,CASSFQGTDTQYF,TGTGCCAGCAGCTTTCAAGGGACAGATACGCAGTATTTT
TRBJ2-7,-,-,13,TRBV5-4,CASSLVQGYEQYF,TGTGCCAGCAGCTTGGTCCAGGGCTACGAGCAGTACTTC
TRBJ1-1,-,-,16,TRBV7-9,CASSLIYGGEGTEAFF,TGTGCCAGCAGCTTAATTTACGGGGGCGAGGGCACTGAAGCTTTCTTT
TRBJ1-5,few,-,14,TRBV19,CASSRGLGNQPQHF,TGTGCCAGTAGTAGGGGACTCGGGAATCAGCCCCAGCATTTT
TRBJ2-1,-,-,14,TRBV27,CASSLTGPEDEQFF,TGTGCCAGCAGTTTAACCGGGCCCGAGGATGAGCAGTTCTTC
TRBJ2-5,-,-,14,TRBV19,CASSINQGLKTQYF,TGTGCCAGTAGTATAAATCAGGGGCTGAAGACCCAGTACTTC
TRBJ1-2,-,-,13,TRBV29-1,CSARDGGNYGYTF,TGCAGCGCCCGGGACGGAGGGAACTATGGCTACACCTTC
TRBJ2-7,few,-,12,TRBV27,CASSPSGYEQYF,TGTGCCAGCAGTCCTTCGGGCTACGAGCAGTACTTC
TRBJ1-2,few,-,14,TRBV6-4,CASTPEGGSYGYTF,TGTGCCAGCACTCCCGAGGGGGGATCCTATGGCTACACCTTC
TRBJ1-4,-,-,14,TRBV7-8,CASSLGLNKEKLFF,TGTGCCAGCAGCCTTGGACTTAACAAGGAAAAACTGTTTTTT
TRBJ1-4,-,TRBD1,17,TRBV10-3,CAISERATGPTNEKLFF,TGTGCCATCAGTGAGAGGGCGACAGGGCCCACTAATGAAAAACTGTTTTTT
TRBJ1-2,-,TRBD1,15,TRBV6-1,CASETGPLKNYGYTF,TGTGCCAGTGAGACAGGGCCACTAAAGAACTATGGCTACACCTTC
TRBJ2-1,-,-,16,TRBV5-1,CASSVIPATGNNEQFF,TGCGCCAGCAGCGTAATCCCGGCCACTGGGAACAATGAGCAGTTCTTC
TRBJ1-5,-,-,17,TRBV19,CASSNPVGSYSNQPQHF,TGTGCCAGTAGTAATCCAGTGGGGTCATATAGCAATCAGCCCCAGCATTTT
TRBJ1-5,-,TRBD1,15,TRBV2,CASTSSRTGAQPQHF,TGTGCCAGCACCTCAAGCCGGACAGGGGCCCAGCCCCAGCATTTT
TRBJ2-5,-,TRBD1,16,TRBV7-9,CASSLGDRGHQETQYF,TGTGCCAGCAGCTTAGGGGACAGGGGTCATCAAGAGACCCAGTACTTC
TRBJ1-1,-,TRBD1,13,TRBV9,CASSKDREGLAFF,TGTGCCAGCAGCAAGGACAGGGAAGGCCTCGCTTTCTTT
TRBJ1-1,-,TRBD1,15,TRBV7-9,CASSPLAKGATEAFF,TGTGCCAGCAGCCCATTGGCCAAGGGGGCTACTGAAGCTTTCTTT
TRBJ1-4,-,-,15,TRBV18,CASSPPRPFNEKLFF,TGTGCCAGCTCACCACCGAGACCCTTTAATGAAAAACTGTTTTTT
TRBJ2-3,-,-,17,TRBV11-2,CASSRGRGGLFTDTQYF,TGTGCCAGCAGCCGGGGACGAGGTGGTTTATTCACAGATACGCAGTATTTT
TRBJ1-2,-,TRBD1,15,TRBV4-1,CASSQLWDRGYGYTF,TGCGCCAGCAGCCAGCTATGGGACAGGGGCTATGGCTACACCTTC
TRBJ1-5,-,TRBD1,15,TRBV7-9,CASSRTGQGNQPQHF,TGTGCCAGCAGCCGCACGGGACAGGGCAATCAGCCCCAGCATTTT
TRBJ2-3,-,-,15,TRBV6-5,CASRDTTTSTDTQYF,TGTGCCAGCAGGGATACCACGACTAGCACAGATACGCAGTATTTT
TRBJ2-1,-,TRBD2,15,TRBV5-1,CASRRSGGNNNEQFF,TGCGCCAGCAGGCGAAGCGGGGGGAACAACAATGAGCAGTTCTTC
TRBJ2-7,few,-,17,TRBV5-1,CASSLVQGNTISYEQYF,TGCGCCAGCAGCTTGGTCCAGGGCAACACCATCTCCTACGAGCAGTACTTC
TRBJ1-6,-,-,15,TRBV27,CASSLNQGRGSPLHF,TGTGCCAGCAGTTTAAATCAGGGACGAGGTTCACCCCTCCACTTT
TRBJ1-1,few,-,14,TRBV19,CASSIGPQDTEAFF,TGTGCCAGTAGTATAGGGCCCCAGGACACTGAAGCTTTCTTT
TRBJ1-2,few,-,14,TRBV5-6,CASSLAPRDYGYTF,TGTGCCAGCAGCTTGGCCCCCAGAGATTATGGCTACACCTTC
TRBJ2-5,-,TRBD2,15,TRBV4-2,CASSPAGGSQETQYF,TGTGCCAGCAGCCCTGCGGGGGGATCCCAGGAGACCCAGTACTTC
TRBJ1-5,-,TRBD1,16,TRBV19,CASSMSPGGSNQPQHF,TGTGCCAGTAGTATGAGTCCAGGGGGCAGCAATCAGCCCCAGCATTTT
TRBJ2-1,-,TRBD2,15,TRBV5-1,CASTWTSGGAYEQFF,TGCGCCAGCACCTGGACTAGCGGGGGGGCGTATGAGCAGTTCTTC
TRBJ2-5,-,-,13,TRBV5-4,CAGSLGTQETQYF,TGTGCCGGCAGCTTGGGCACTCAAGAGACCCAGTACTTC
TRBJ1-5,-,-,15,TRBV6-1,CASSEGSHSNQPQHF,TGTGCCAGCAGTGAGGGTAGTCACAGCAATCAGCCCCAGCATTTT
TRBJ2-5,-,TRBD2,17,TRBV5-4,CASSLPWTSGVQETQYF,TGTGCCAGCAGCTTGCCATGGACTAGCGGGGTCCAAGAGACCCAGTACTTC
TRBJ1-4,-,-,13,TRBV11-2,CASSLGGHEKLFF,TGTGCCAGCAGCTTAGGAGGTCATGAAAAACTGTTTTTT
TRBJ1-1,-,-,14,TRBV7-9,CASSSGTGYTEAFF,TGTGCCAGCAGTTCAGGGACCGGGTACACTGAAGCTTTCTTT
TRBJ2-3,once,TRBD1,14,TRBV2,CASRDRVSTDTQYF,TGTGCCAGCAGGGACAGGGTTAGCACAGATACGCAGTATTTT
TRBJ1-4,-,-,15,TRBV19,CASTAGGVGNEKLFF,TGTGCCAGTACCGCCGGAGGGGTTGGGAATGAAAAACTGTTTTTT
TRBJ2-3,-,-,18,TRBV12-5,CASGLVQGLGGGSDTQYF,TGTGCTAGTGGTTTGGTACAGGGCTTGGGAGGAGGGTCAGATACGCAGTATTTT
TRBJ1-2,-,-,12,TRBV7-2,CASHSGGGGYTF,TGTGCCAGCCACAGCGGGGGAGGCGGCTACACCTTC
TRBJ1-6,-,-,14,TRBV2,CASSTGTNNSPLHF,TGTGCCAGCAGCACCGGGACAAATAATTCACCCCTCCACTTT
TRBJ2-4,-,TRBD2,14,TRBV5-5,CASSFGGAKNIQYF,TGTGCCAGCAGCTTCGGGGGGGCCAAAAACATTCAGTACTTC
TRBJ1-6,few,-,14,TRBV5-1,CASSLAEGLSPLHF,TGCGCCAGCAGCTTGGCCGAGGGGCTCTCACCCCTCCACTTT
TRBJ2-6,once,-,15,TRBV19,CASSILPSGANVLTF,TGTGCCAGTAGTATTCTCCCCTCTGGGGCCAACGTCCTGACTTTC
TRBJ2-5,-,-,14,TRBV29-1,CSVVTGLEQETQYF,TGCAGCGTCGTCACAGGGTTGGAGCAAGAGACCCAGTACTTC
TRBJ2-7,few,-,12,TRBV25-1,CASSEPGVEQYF,TGTGCCAGCAGTGAGCCGGGGGTCGAGCAGTACTTC
TRBJ2-5,-,TRBD2,12,TRBV29-1,CSVWSSGETQYF,TGCAGCGTTTGGTCTAGCGGGGAGACCCAGTACTTC
TRBJ2-1,few,-,13,TRBV30,CAWSVRADNEQFF,TGTGCCTGGAGTGTTCGGGCCGACAATGAGCAGTTCTTC
TRBJ2-5,-,-,13,TRBV5-4,CASRGEVQETQYF,TGTGCCAGCAGGGGGGAAGTCCAAGAGACCCAGTACTTC
TRBJ1-3,-,-,15,TRBV5-1,CASSLDGRGGNTIYF,TGCGCCAGCAGCTTGGACGGCAGGGGAGGGAACACCATATATTTT
TRBJ2-5,-,TRBD2,16,TRBV5-1,CASSLVAGRGQETQYF,TGCGCCAGCAGCTTGGTGGCAGGGAGGGGACAAGAGACCCAGTACTTC
TRBJ2-2,medium-sized,-,14,TRBV6-1,CASSEIWVGGELFF,TGTGCCAGCAGTGAAATCTGGGTCGGCGGGGAGCTGTTTTTT
TRBJ1-3,-,-,12,TRBV30,CAWSNSGNTIYF,TGTGCCTGGAGCAACTCGGGAAACACCATATATTTT
TRBJ2-7,-,-,13,TRBV5-4,CASSQVGAHEQYF,TGTGCCAGCAGCCAAGTGGGGGCCCACGAGCAGTACTTC
TRBJ1-1,-,TRBD1,12,TRBV7-2,CASTGGGAEAFF,TGTGCCAGCACAGGGGGAGGGGCTGAAGCTTTCTTT